The following is a T cell receptor beta chain sequence with its context. Antigen specificity is unknown. The donors gave bone marrow, and they were healthy. PCR amplification relied on 60 Vbeta primers (plus 13 Jbeta primers). This table comes from immunoSEQ multiplex PCR, and its TCRdb copy is limited to in-frame clones, with some not included. The table lists 110,000 to 150,000 clones. The sample comes from a study of cytomegalovirus exposure and HLA in healthy donors. Points from the study as a whole: A later examination showed that TCR association rates differed by HLA locus, with DRB1 most and HLA-C fewest. Later on, a genetic analysis was performed. It linked a missense variant in DCLRE1C with V- and J-gene trimming of TCR beta. Most TCRs appeared rarely, but some public TCRs recurred in many donors.

The germline CDR1 and CDR2 sequences are SGHDN and FVKESK. Unmatched junction bases numbered 10, after V lost 0 bases and J lost 5 bases. This CDR3 contains 17 residues. The sequenced sample consisted of PBMCs. The V call is TRBV14, the J call TRBJ2-7, with 10 bases that match TRBD2. The receptor comes from a woman aged 18-29 years in good health and CMV-seronegative. DNA of the CDR3: TGTGCCAGCAGCCAAGATCGGCTAGCGGGAGTTTTCGACGAGCAGTACTTC. Protein: CASSQDRLAGVFDEQYF. The full variable domain, completed using reference TRBV14 and TRBJ2-7, is EAGVTQFPSHSVIEKGQTVTLRCDPISGHDNLYWYRRVMGKEIKFLLHFVKESKQDESGMPNNRFLAERTGGTYSTLKVQPAELEDSGVYFCASSQDRLAGVFDEQYFGPGTRLTVT.